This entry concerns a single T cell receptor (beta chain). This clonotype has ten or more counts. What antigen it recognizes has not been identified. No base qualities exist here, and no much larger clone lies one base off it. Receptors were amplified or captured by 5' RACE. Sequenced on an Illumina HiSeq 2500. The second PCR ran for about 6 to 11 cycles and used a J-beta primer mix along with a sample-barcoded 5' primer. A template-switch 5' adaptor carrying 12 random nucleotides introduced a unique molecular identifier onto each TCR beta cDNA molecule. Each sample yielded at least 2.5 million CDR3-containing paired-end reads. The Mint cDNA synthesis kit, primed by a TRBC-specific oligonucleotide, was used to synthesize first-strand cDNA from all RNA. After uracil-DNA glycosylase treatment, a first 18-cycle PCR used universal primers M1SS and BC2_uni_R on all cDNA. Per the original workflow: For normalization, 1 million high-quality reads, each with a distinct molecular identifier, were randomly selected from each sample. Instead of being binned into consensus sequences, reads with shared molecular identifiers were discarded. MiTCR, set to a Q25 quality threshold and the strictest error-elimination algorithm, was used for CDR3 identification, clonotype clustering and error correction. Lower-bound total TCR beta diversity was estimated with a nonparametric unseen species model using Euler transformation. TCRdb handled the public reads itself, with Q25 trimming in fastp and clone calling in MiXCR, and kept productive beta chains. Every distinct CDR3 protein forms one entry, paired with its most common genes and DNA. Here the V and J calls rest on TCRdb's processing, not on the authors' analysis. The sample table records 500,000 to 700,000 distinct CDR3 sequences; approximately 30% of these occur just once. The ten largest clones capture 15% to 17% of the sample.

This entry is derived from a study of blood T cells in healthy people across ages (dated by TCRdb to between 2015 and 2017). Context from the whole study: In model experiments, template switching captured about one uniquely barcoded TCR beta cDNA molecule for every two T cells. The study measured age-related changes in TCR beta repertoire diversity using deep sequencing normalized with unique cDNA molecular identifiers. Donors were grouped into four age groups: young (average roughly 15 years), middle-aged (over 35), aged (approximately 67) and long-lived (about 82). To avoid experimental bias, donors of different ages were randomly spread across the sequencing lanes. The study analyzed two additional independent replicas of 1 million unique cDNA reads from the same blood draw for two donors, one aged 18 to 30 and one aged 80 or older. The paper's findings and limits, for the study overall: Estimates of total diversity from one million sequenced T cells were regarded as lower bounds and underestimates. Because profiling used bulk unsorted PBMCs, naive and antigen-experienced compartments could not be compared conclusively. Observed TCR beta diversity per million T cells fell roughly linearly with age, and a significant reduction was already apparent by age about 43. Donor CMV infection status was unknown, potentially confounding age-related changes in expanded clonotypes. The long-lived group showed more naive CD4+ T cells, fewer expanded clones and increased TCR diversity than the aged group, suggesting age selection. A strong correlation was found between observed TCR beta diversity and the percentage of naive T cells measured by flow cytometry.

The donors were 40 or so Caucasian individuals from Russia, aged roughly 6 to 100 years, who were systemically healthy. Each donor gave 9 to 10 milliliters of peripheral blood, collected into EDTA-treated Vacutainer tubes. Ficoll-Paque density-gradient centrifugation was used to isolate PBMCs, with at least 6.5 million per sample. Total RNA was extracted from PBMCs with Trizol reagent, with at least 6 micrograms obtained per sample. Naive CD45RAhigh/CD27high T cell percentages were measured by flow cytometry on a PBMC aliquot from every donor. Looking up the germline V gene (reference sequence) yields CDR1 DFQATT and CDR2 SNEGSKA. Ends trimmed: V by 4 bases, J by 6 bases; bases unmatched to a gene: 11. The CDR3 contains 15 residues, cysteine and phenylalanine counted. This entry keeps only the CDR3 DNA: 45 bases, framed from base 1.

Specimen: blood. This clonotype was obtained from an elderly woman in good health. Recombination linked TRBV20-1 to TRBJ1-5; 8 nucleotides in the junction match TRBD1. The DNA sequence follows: TGCAGTGCTACCGGGGGGCAGGGGGCTAGTCAGCCCCAGCATTTT. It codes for CSATGGQGASQPQHF.